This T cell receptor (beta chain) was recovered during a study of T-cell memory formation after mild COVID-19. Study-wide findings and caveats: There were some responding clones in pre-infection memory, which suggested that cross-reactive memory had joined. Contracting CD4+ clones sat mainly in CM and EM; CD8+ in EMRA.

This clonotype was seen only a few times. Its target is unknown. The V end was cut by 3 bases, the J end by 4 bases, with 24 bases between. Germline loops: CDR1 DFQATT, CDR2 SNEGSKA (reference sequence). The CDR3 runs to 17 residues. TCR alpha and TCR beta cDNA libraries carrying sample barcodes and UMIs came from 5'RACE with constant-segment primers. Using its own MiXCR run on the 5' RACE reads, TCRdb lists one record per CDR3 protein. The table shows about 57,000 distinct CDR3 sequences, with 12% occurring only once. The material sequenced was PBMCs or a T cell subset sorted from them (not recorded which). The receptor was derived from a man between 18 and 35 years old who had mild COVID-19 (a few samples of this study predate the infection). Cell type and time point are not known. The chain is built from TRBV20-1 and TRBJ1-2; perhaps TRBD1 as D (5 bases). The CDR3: CSASSTQAFTGSYGYTF. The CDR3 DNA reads TGCAGTGCTAGTTCGACCCAGGCCTTTACAGGTTCCTATGGCTACACCTTC.